These T cell receptor beta chains were read from a single sample in a study of blood T cell repertoires in COVID-19. Produced via immunoSEQ multiplex PCR; TCRdb's table is partial and in-frame only. Among 70,000 or so clones, around nine tenths were seen once, and the ten largest hold roughly a tenth. Sequenced material: peripheral blood. All receptors derive from a woman younger than 35 with acute or convalescent COVID-19. Both conserved end residues are part of each CDR3. The D gene is left open where the match is weak. Rows give clone size only sometimes, using once, few, many, or a class for an expanded clone.

v_call: TRBV28; j_call: TRBJ1-2; clone_size: .; d_call: .; cdr3_nt: TGTGCCAGCATTGCCGCAGACTATTTTAACTATGGCTACACCTTC; cdr3_aa: CASIAADYFNYGYTF
v_call: TRBV28; j_call: TRBJ2-7; clone_size: .; d_call: .; cdr3_nt: TGTGCCAGCAGAAGGCAGGGGCACTACGAGCAGTACTTC; cdr3_aa: CASRRQGHYEQYF
v_call: TRBV25-1; j_call: TRBJ2-2; clone_size: .; d_call: .; cdr3_nt: TGTGCCAGCAGTCCCCGGGTGGACACCGGGGAGCTGTTTTTT; cdr3_aa: CASSPRVDTGELFF
v_call: TRBV28; j_call: TRBJ1-1; clone_size: .; d_call: .; cdr3_nt: TGTGCCAGCAGTCCATCTGCGGGGGGGGTTACTGAAGCTTTCTTT; cdr3_aa: CASSPSAGGVTEAFF
v_call: TRBV2; j_call: TRBJ1-1; clone_size: .; d_call: TRBD1; cdr3_nt: TGTGCCAGCAGCGGTTCTGACAGGGGGCTCGACACTGAAGCTTTCTTT; cdr3_aa: CASSGSDRGLDTEAFF
v_call: TRBV27; j_call: TRBJ1-1; clone_size: few; d_call: TRBD1; cdr3_nt: TGTGCCAGCAGCGAGACAGGGGGGTACACTGAAGCTTTCTTT; cdr3_aa: CASSETGGYTEAFF
v_call: TRBV3-1/TRBV3-2; j_call: TRBJ1-2; clone_size: .; d_call: .; cdr3_nt: TGTGCCAGCAGCCAAGATAGGGGCAGGGGATCCTATGGCTACACCTTC; cdr3_aa: CASSQDRGRGSYGYTF
v_call: TRBV15; j_call: TRBJ1-4; clone_size: .; d_call: .; cdr3_nt: TGTGCCACCAGCAACCCACTGGGAGCAACTAATGAAAAACTGTTTTTT; cdr3_aa: CATSNPLGATNEKLFF
v_call: TRBV6-5; j_call: TRBJ1-1; clone_size: .; d_call: .; cdr3_nt: TGTGCCAGCAGTCTGGACGGGATGAACACTGAAGCTTTCTTT; cdr3_aa: CASSLDGMNTEAFF
v_call: TRBV7-9; j_call: TRBJ2-1; clone_size: once; d_call: TRBD1; cdr3_nt: TGTGCCAGCAGCTTGGCGGACAGGGAGCAGTTCTTC; cdr3_aa: CASSLADREQFF
v_call: TRBV6-5; j_call: TRBJ2-5; clone_size: .; d_call: .; cdr3_nt: TGTGCCAGCAGACTCACTAGTCTTGAGACCCAGTACTTC; cdr3_aa: CASRLTSLETQYF
v_call: TRBV19; j_call: TRBJ2-3; clone_size: .; d_call: .; cdr3_nt: TGTGCCAGTAGTCCCGGACAGAGATACACAGATACGCAGTATTTT; cdr3_aa: CASSPGQRYTDTQYF
v_call: TRBV7-2; j_call: TRBJ1-1; clone_size: few; d_call: TRBD1; cdr3_nt: TGTGCCAGCAGCTCGGGACAGATGAACACTGAAGCTTTCTTT; cdr3_aa: CASSSGQMNTEAFF
v_call: TRBV5-6; j_call: TRBJ2-3; clone_size: .; d_call: TRBD1; cdr3_nt: TGTGCCAGCAGCTTGACAGGGGCGGATACGCAGTATTTT; cdr3_aa: CASSLTGADTQYF
v_call: TRBV7-8; j_call: TRBJ1-4; clone_size: .; d_call: .; cdr3_nt: TGTGCCAGCAGACAAACTGCGGGTTTTGCGGAAAAACTGTTTTTT; cdr3_aa: CASRQTAGFAEKLFF
v_call: TRBV2; j_call: TRBJ1-5; clone_size: .; d_call: TRBD1; cdr3_nt: TGTGCCAGTAGGGACAGGGGATCAAATCAGCCCCAGCATTTT; cdr3_aa: CASRDRGSNQPQHF
v_call: TRBV14; j_call: TRBJ2-3; clone_size: .; d_call: .; cdr3_nt: TGTGCCAGCAGCCAAGATCGGGGAGGACGGATTGCAGACACAGATACGCAGTATTTT; cdr3_aa: CASSQDRGGRIADTDTQYF
v_call: TRBV18; j_call: TRBJ1-1; clone_size: .; d_call: .; cdr3_nt: TGTGCCAGCTCACCGCGGGGGGCCTCGATCACTGAAGCTTTCTTT; cdr3_aa: CASSPRGASITEAFF
v_call: TRBV6-5; j_call: TRBJ1-1; clone_size: .; d_call: .; cdr3_nt: TGTGCCAGCTCTACGCGGACTTCCGACGCTTTCTTT; cdr3_aa: CASSTRTSDAFF
v_call: TRBV7-8; j_call: TRBJ1-1; clone_size: .; d_call: TRBD1; cdr3_nt: TGTGCCAGCAGCTTCGACAGGGGGCCTGAAGCTTTCTTT; cdr3_aa: CASSFDRGPEAFF
v_call: TRBV3-1/TRBV3-2; j_call: TRBJ2-7; clone_size: .; d_call: .; cdr3_nt: TGTGCCAGCAGCCAAGATGGGGGGAAAGACGAGCAGTACTTC; cdr3_aa: CASSQDGGKDEQYF
v_call: TRBV27; j_call: TRBJ2-1; clone_size: .; d_call: TRBD2; cdr3_nt: TGTGCCAGCAGACCGGAAGGGACTAGCGGGGTACTGGAGCAGTTCTTC; cdr3_aa: CASRPEGTSGVLEQFF
v_call: TRBV6-5; j_call: TRBJ1-2; clone_size: .; d_call: .; cdr3_nt: TGTGCCAGCAGTTACTCGAGGTCAGGGGAAGGCTACACCTTC; cdr3_aa: CASSYSRSGEGYTF
v_call: TRBV2; j_call: TRBJ1-4; clone_size: .; d_call: .; cdr3_nt: TGTGCCAGCAGTGAAGCGAAAGGGCGGGCTAATGAAAAACTGTTTTTT; cdr3_aa: CASSEAKGRANEKLFF
v_call: TRBV4-1; j_call: TRBJ2-5; clone_size: .; d_call: .; cdr3_nt: TGCGCCAGCACTGAAGGCGGGCGGCGAGAGACCCAGTACTTC; cdr3_aa: CASTEGGRRETQYF
v_call: TRBV4-1; j_call: TRBJ2-2; clone_size: .; d_call: TRBD2; cdr3_nt: TGCGCCAGCAGCCAAGATCGGACTAGCCCCAGGGGCGGGGAGCTGTTTTTT; cdr3_aa: CASSQDRTSPRGGELFF
v_call: TRBV10-1; j_call: TRBJ1-1; clone_size: once; d_call: TRBD1; cdr3_nt: TGCGCCAGCAGCCCGACAGGGGGCTGGGCTGAAGCTTTCTTT; cdr3_aa: CASSPTGGWAEAFF
v_call: TRBV30; j_call: TRBJ2-5; clone_size: .; d_call: .; cdr3_nt: TGTGCCTGGAGTTCAGGACTCCAAGAGACCCAGTACTTC; cdr3_aa: CAWSSGLQETQYF
v_call: TRBV7-8; j_call: TRBJ1-5; clone_size: .; d_call: .; cdr3_nt: TGTGCCAGCAGCGCAGGGAATAGCAATCAGCCCCAGCATTTT; cdr3_aa: CASSAGNSNQPQHF
v_call: TRBV4-3; j_call: TRBJ1-2; clone_size: .; d_call: TRBD1; cdr3_nt: TGCGCCAGCAGCCAAGAAAGGTCGACAGGGGGAGGGGGCTACACCTTC; cdr3_aa: CASSQERSTGGGGYTF
v_call: TRBV4-1; j_call: TRBJ2-1; clone_size: once; d_call: TRBD2; cdr3_nt: TGCGCCAGCAGCCAGCTAGCGGGGGGGCGGAATGAGCAGTTCTTC; cdr3_aa: CASSQLAGGRNEQFF
v_call: TRBV7-2; j_call: TRBJ2-7; clone_size: .; d_call: .; cdr3_nt: TGTGCCAGCAGCTTAGCGGAGTCCTACGAGCAGTACTTC; cdr3_aa: CASSLAESYEQYF
v_call: TRBV9; j_call: TRBJ2-3; clone_size: .; d_call: TRBD2; cdr3_nt: TGTGCCAGCAGCGGGGGACTAGCGGGAGATACGCAGTATTTT; cdr3_aa: CASSGGLAGDTQYF
v_call: TRBV30; j_call: TRBJ1-5; clone_size: .; d_call: TRBD1; cdr3_nt: TGTGCCTGGTCCCGGGACAGTCATAGCAATCAGCCCCAGCATTTT; cdr3_aa: CAWSRDSHSNQPQHF
v_call: TRBV6-1; j_call: TRBJ2-7; clone_size: .; d_call: .; cdr3_nt: TGTGCCAGCAGTGAAGGGGGCAGTCAGGACGAGCAGTACTTC; cdr3_aa: CASSEGGSQDEQYF
v_call: TRBV5-6; j_call: TRBJ2-7; clone_size: .; d_call: .; cdr3_nt: TGTGCCAGCAGCGGCCGGGGTAGCGGCTTAACCTACGAGCAGTACTTC; cdr3_aa: CASSGRGSGLTYEQYF
v_call: TRBV28; j_call: TRBJ2-4; clone_size: .; d_call: .; cdr3_nt: TGTGCCAGCAAATTAGGGGGCGGGGTTATAGCCAAAAACATTCAGTACTTC; cdr3_aa: CASKLGGGVIAKNIQYF
v_call: TRBV5-6; j_call: TRBJ2-5; clone_size: .; d_call: .; cdr3_nt: TGTGCCAGCAGCGGGCGAATGGATGCGCCCGTAGAGACCCAGTACTTC; cdr3_aa: CASSGRMDAPVETQYF
v_call: TRBV6-5; j_call: TRBJ1-1; clone_size: .; d_call: TRBD1; cdr3_nt: TGTGCCAGCAGCAGGGGGGCTGAAGCTTTCTTT; cdr3_aa: CASSRGAEAFF
v_call: TRBV12-3/TRBV12-4; j_call: TRBJ1-5; clone_size: once; d_call: .; cdr3_nt: TGTGCCAGCAGTTCGCGGGAGAGTCAGCCCCAGCATTTT; cdr3_aa: CASSSRESQPQHF
v_call: TRBV10-3; j_call: TRBJ2-5; clone_size: .; d_call: .; cdr3_nt: TGTGCCCTTGCCGAGGGCCGAGAGACCCAGTACTTC; cdr3_aa: CALAEGRETQYF
v_call: TRBV6-1; j_call: TRBJ2-5; clone_size: .; d_call: TRBD2; cdr3_nt: TGTGCCAGCAGTGAAGGACGACTAGCAATCACAGAGACCCAGTACTTC; cdr3_aa: CASSEGRLAITETQYF